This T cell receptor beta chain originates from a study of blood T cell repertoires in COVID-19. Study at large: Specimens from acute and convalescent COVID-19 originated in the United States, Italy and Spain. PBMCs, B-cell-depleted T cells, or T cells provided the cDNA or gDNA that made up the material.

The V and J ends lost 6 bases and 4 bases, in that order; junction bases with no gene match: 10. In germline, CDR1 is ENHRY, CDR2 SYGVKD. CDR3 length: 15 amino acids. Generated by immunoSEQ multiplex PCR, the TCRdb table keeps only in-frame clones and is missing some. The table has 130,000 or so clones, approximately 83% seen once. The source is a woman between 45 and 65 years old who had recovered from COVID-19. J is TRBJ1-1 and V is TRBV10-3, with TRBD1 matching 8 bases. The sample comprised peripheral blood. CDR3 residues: CAISDRDRRGTEAFF. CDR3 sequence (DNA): TGTGCCATCAGCGATCGGGACAGGAGGGGCACTGAAGCTTTCTTT.